This entry concerns a single T cell receptor (beta chain). This sample is drawn from a study of T cell changes during pregnancy in multiple sclerosis. Looked up from germline, CDR1 is MNHEY and CDR2 is SMNVEV (reference sequence). J gave up 2 bases and V 7 bases, and 8 bases lay outside the gene matches. CDR3 length equals 14 residues. The assay was immunoSEQ multiplex PCR, and TCRdb's table has in-frame clones only and misses some. The sample gives under 50,000 clones, roughly 93% of which show up once; 0.37% is in the top ten. This material consisted of CD4+ T cells from peripheral blood mononuclear cells, taken in the second trimester of pregnancy. The sequence derives from a female donor in good health, enrolled as a control in a pregnancy study. The V and J genes are TRBV27 and TRBJ2-7; 7 bases line up with TRBD1. CDR3 sequence: CASNPGQRPYEQYF. The CDR3 DNA follows: TGTGCCAGCAATCCGGGACAGAGGCCCTACGAGCAGTACTTC.